Shown below are 26 T cell receptor beta chains from a single sample sequenced in a study of somatic mutations in cytotoxic T cells in rheumatoid arthritis. The assay was immunoSEQ multiplex PCR, and TCRdb's table has in-frame clones only and misses some. The repertoire holds 6,000 to 8,500 clones, with approximately 90% as singletons. The sequencing sample was made of CD8+ T cells sorted from blood. The receptors were sampled from an older woman with rheumatoid arthritis.

The chain couples TRBV4-1 to TRBJ2-7; D unclear. The V gene's germline CDR1 is MGHRA and CDR2 YSYEKL. The CDR3 consists of 16 residues. V was pared by 0 bases and J by 2 bases, with 14 bases between. CDR3 coding DNA: TGCGCCAGCAGCCAAGAGCCGACTCCGCCCACCTACGAGCAGTACTTC. Its protein product is CASSQEPTPPTYEQYF.

V usage is TRBV5-1 and J usage is TRBJ2-3, with TRBD2 matching 8 bases. The J segment lost 0 bases and the V segment lost 6 bases, leaving 6 bases of the junction unmatched. CDR3 length equals 15 residues. CDR1 is SGHRS and CDR2 is YFSETQ in the germline V gene. The CDR3 protein is CASTPSGPSTDTQYF. The CDR3 nucleotides are TGCGCCAGCACCCCTAGCGGGCCTAGCACAGATACGCAGTATTTT.

The gene calls are TRBV7-8 and TRBJ2-5; 8 nucleotides match TRBD1. The J segment lost 3 bases and the V segment lost 4 bases, leaving 7 bases of the junction unmatched. Germline V gene lookup returns CDR1 SGHVS and CDR2 FQNEAQ. The CDR3 runs to 15 residues. CDR3 DNA: TGTGCCAGCAGCTCCCGGGACAGGCCTGAAGAGACCCAGTACTTC. Amino acids: CASSSRDRPEETQYF.

The V gene is TRBV2, the J gene TRBJ1-1; tentatively, D is TRBD1 (5 bases). Between the trimmed V and J ends, which lost 1 base and 10 bases, there was a span of 7 bases. The CDR3 sequence is 11 residues long. Germline V CDR1 and CDR2: SNHLY, FYNNEI. For the CDR3, the DNA is TGTGCCAGCAGTGAAGTGGGGGGAGCTTTCTTT. Translated, it gives CASSEVGGAFF.

This sequence joins TRBV7-8 and TRBJ2-5; D gene uncertain. Trimming stripped 6 bases from V and 0 bases from J, with 14 bases between. CDR3 length: 15 amino acids. The germline V gene has CDR1 SGHVS and CDR2 FQNEAQ. The CDR3 is CASRPPGIDQETQYF. In DNA, the CDR3 is TGTGCCAGCAGACCTCCAGGTATCGACCAAGAGACCCAGTACTTC.

V and J are TRBV13 and TRBJ2-1, with D perhaps TRBD1 (6 bases). The V and J ends lost 5 bases and 5 bases respectively, with 16 bases between them. This CDR3 has 15 residues. The V gene's germline CDR1 is PRHDT and CDR2 FYEKMQ (reference sequence). CDR3 nucleotide sequence: TGTGCCAGCAGCCCGGGGCAGGGGAGAAACAATGAGCAGTTCTTC. Translating it yields CASSPGQGRNNEQFF.

The CDR3 region has the DNA TGCAGCGTTGAACAACACCCCCCGGGAAAGAACTACGAGCAGTACTTC. Its translation is CSVEQHPPGKNYEQYF. The rearrangement joins TRBV29-1 to TRBJ2-7, with TRBD2 as a possible D gene (5 bases). Germline-derived CDR1 and CDR2 are SQVTM and ANQGSEA. V was cut by 2 bases and J by 3 bases, with 20 bases left in between. The CDR3 totals 16 residues.

This chain uses TRBV6-1 with TRBJ2-1; 10 positions agree with TRBD2. Per the germline V gene, CDR1 is MNHNS and CDR2 is SASEGT. The CDR3 contains 15 residues. The ends lost 2 bases at V and 8 bases at J; junction bases unmatched: 6. The chain's CDR3 is CASSEQAGGLDEQFF. CDR3 DNA sequence: TGTGCCAGCAGTGAACAAGCGGGAGGGCTGGATGAGCAGTTCTTC.

The chain joins TRBV5-8 to TRBJ1-1; a possible D gene is TRBD1 (6 bases). V gave up 4 bases and J gave up 8 bases, with 9 bases separating them. The germline gives CDR1 SGHTS, CDR2 YDEGEE. The CDR3 loop spans 11 amino acids. CDR3 sequence reads: CASSGGGEAFF. As DNA, the CDR3 is TGTGCCAGCAGCGGGGGGGGCGAAGCTTTCTTT.

Concerning this clone: Here the CDR3 omits its conserved ending phenylalanine or tryptophan, so a read error is the likely source. This chain links TRBV6-1 with TRBJ2-7, with D perhaps matching TRBD1 (5 bases). The CDR3 runs 10 residues. From germline, CDR1 is MNHNS and CDR2 SASEGT. The CDR3 region is CGTYSYEQYL. Here the CDR3 DNA reads TGTGGGACATACTCCTACGAGCAGTACCTC.

J is TRBJ1-2 and V is TRBV11-3; 7 bases agree with TRBD1. V was clipped by 4 bases and J by 7 bases; unmatched bases: 9. The germline CDR1 and CDR2 sequences are SGHNT and YENEEA. This CDR3 comprises 14 residues. CDR3 DNA sequence: TGTGCCAGCAGCTGGGGGACAGCCATGGGTGGCTACACCTTC. Amino acids: CASSWGTAMGGYTF.

This chain joins TRBV30 and TRBJ2-7; tentatively, D is TRBD1 (6 bases). Per germline, CDR1 GTSNPN and CDR2 SVGIG (reference sequence). CDR3 length: 16 amino acids. V lost 2 bases and J lost 2, with 19 bases in between. The CDR3 coding sequence is TGTGCCTGGAGTCCTGAGTCCACAGGGATCACCTACGAGCAGTACTTC. This codes for CAWSPESTGITYEQYF.

The chain uses TRBV5-1 and TRBJ2-7; tentative D call: TRBD1 (5 bases). The germline V and J ends were trimmed by 6 bases and 3 bases, with 13 bases remaining between them. Germline CDR1 reads SGHRS; CDR2 reads YFSETQ. CDR3 length equals 13 residues. The CDR3 DNA reads as TGCGCCAGCAAGAAAGGGGATTTCTACGAGCAGTACTTC. Its translation is CASKKGDFYEQYF.

The V gene is TRBV7-6, the J gene TRBJ1-1; D unclear. Trimming left V 5 bases short and J 4 bases short, with 17 bases between. The germline V gene has CDR1 SGHVS and CDR2 FNYEAQ. The CDR3 consists of 15 residues. The CDR3 is CASSASYGRSTEAFF. CDR3 sequence (DNA): TGTGCCAGCAGCGCCTCCTACGGGAGGTCCACTGAAGCTTTCTTT. The full variable domain, rest sourced from reference TRBV7-6 and TRBJ1-1, is GAGVSQSPRYKVTKRGQDVALRCDPISGHVSLYWYRQALGQGPEFLTYFNYEAQQDKSGLPNDRFSAERPEGSISTLTIQRTEQRDSAMYRCASSASYGRSTEAFFGQGTRLTVV.

The chain is built from TRBV9 and TRBJ2-2, with a weak D call TRBD1 (5 bases). There are 17 residues in the CDR3. Deletions cut 1 base from V and 7 bases from J, with 20 bases between. CDR1 and CDR2 (germline): SGDLS, YYNGEE. The CDR3 DNA is TGTGCCAGCAGCGTATGGGGCTTCTTCTTCAGCAGCGGGGAGCTGTTTTTT. Its translation is CASSVWGFFFSSGELFF.

V is TRBV27 and J is TRBJ1-1; a weak D match, TRBD1 (5 bases). Germline V gene lookup returns CDR1 MNHEY and CDR2 SMNVEV (reference sequence). The length of the CDR3 is 14 residues. Trimming removed 1 base from V and 6 bases from J, with 12 bases in between. Written as DNA, the CDR3 is TGTGCCAGCAGTTTATGGCACAGGTCGGCTGAAGCTTTCTTT. It translates to CASSLWHRSAEAFF.

This rearrangement joins TRBV4-3 to TRBJ2-2; TRBD1 matches at 10 bases. Trimming at V came to 0 bases and at J to 3 bases, leaving 4 bases not matched to a gene. This CDR3 contains 17 residues. The germline CDR1 and CDR2 sequences are LGHNA and YSLEER. The CDR3 here is CASSQDTGQGDTGELFF. The CDR3 bases are TGCGCCAGCAGCCAAGATACCGGACAGGGGGACACCGGGGAGCTGTTTTTT.

This clone was seen a handful of times. The V and J genes are TRBV29-1 and TRBJ2-7; D is possibly TRBD1 (5 bases). Germline V lookup: CDR1 SQVTM, CDR2 ANQGSEA. V lost 4 bases, J lost 2 bases, and 12 bases lay in between. CDR3 length: 13 residues. The CDR3 nucleotides are TGCAGCGTTGCGGGCAGGGATCCCTACGAGCAGTACTTC. It yields the protein CSVAGRDPYEQYF.

V gene TRBV6-5 combines with J gene TRBJ1-1, with 7 bases matching TRBD1. The CDR3 extends over 14 amino acids. Germline CDR1 and CDR2: MNHEY and SVGAGI. The J segment lost 0 bases and the V segment lost 6 bases, leaving 4 bases of the junction unmatched. The CDR3 region has the DNA TGTGCCAGCAGGTTACAGGGGCTGAACACTGAAGCTTTCTTT. Amino acids: CASRLQGLNTEAFF.

J is TRBJ2-1 and V is TRBV10-3; possibly TRBD1 for D (6 bases). Germline V gene lookup returns CDR1 ENHRY and CDR2 SYGVKD. Trimming removed 0 bases at V and 3 bases at J, with 6 bases between. The CDR3 is 14 amino acids. The CDR3 region is CAISESQGYNEQFF. Here the CDR3 DNA reads TGTGCCATCAGTGAGTCACAGGGCTACAATGAGCAGTTCTTC.

This sequence joins TRBV11-2 and TRBJ2-5; 14 nucleotides align to TRBD2. J was trimmed by 5 bases and V by 1 base; bases with no gene match: 3. This CDR3 has 16 amino acids. The V gene's germline CDR1 is SGHAT and CDR2 FQNNGV. The CDR3 DNA is TGTGCCAGCAGCTTAGTGACTAGCGGGGGGGTGGAGACCCAGTACTTC. Protein: CASSLVTSGGVETQYF.

The chain recombines TRBV7-2 with TRBJ1-1; 10 nucleotides align to TRBD1. CDR1 is SGHTA, CDR2 FQGNSA, per germline. With V trimmed by 4 bases and J by 1 base, 12 bases remained unmatched. The CDR3 totals 18 residues. CDR3 DNA sequence: TGTGCCAGCAGCTCTTCTTGGACAGGGGGGTGGACGAACACTGAAGCTTTCTTT. This gives the protein CASSSSWTGGWTNTEAFF.

J is TRBJ2-1 and V is TRBV7-6; the match to TRBD2 covers 9 bases. The V segment lost 0 bases and the J segment 0 bases; nucleotides outside the gene matches: 3. This CDR3 has 17 amino acids. Germline CDR1 is SGHVS and CDR2 is FNYEAQ. The CDR3 here is CASSLAVAGASYNEQFF. DNA for the CDR3: TGTGCCAGCAGCTTAGCCGTAGCGGGGGCCTCCTACAATGAGCAGTTCTTC.

The rearrangement links TRBV18 to TRBJ1-4; TRBD1 matches at 8 bases. CDR1 is KGHSH, CDR2 LQKENI, per germline. The V gene end was trimmed by 6 bases and the J gene end by 8 bases; junction bases not matched to a gene: 8. The CDR3 has 14 amino acids. In DNA form, the CDR3 reads TGTGCCAGCTCGCGAGGACAGGGAGGGGAAAAACTGTTTTTT. Its translation: CASSRGQGGEKLFF.

The chain uses TRBV4-3 and TRBJ2-7; the match to TRBD2 covers 8 bases. The germline V gene encodes CDR1 LGHNA and CDR2 YSLEER. The CDR3 extends over 16 amino acids. The trim removed 0 bases at V and 0 bases at J, leaving 4 bases unmatched. CDR3: CASSQDRAGGSYEQYF. In DNA form, the CDR3 reads TGCGCCAGCAGCCAAGATAGGGCGGGGGGCTCCTACGAGCAGTACTTC.

V gene TRBV15 combines with J gene TRBJ1-1; D not certain. Trimming removed 0 bases at V and 1 base at J, with 3 bases between. Germline V lookup: CDR1 LNHNV, CDR2 YYDKDF (reference sequence). The CDR3 is 13 residues long. DNA for the CDR3: TGTGCCACCAGCAGAGACGGGAACACTGAAGCTTTCTTT. Translation: CATSRDGNTEAFF. The full variable domain, rest sourced from reference TRBV15 and TRBJ1-1, is DAMVIQNPRYQVTQFGKPVTLSCSQTLNHNVMYWYQQKSSQAPKLLFHYYDKDFNNEADTPDNFQSRRPNTSFCFLDIRSPGLGDTAMYLCATSRDGNTEAFFGQGTRLTVV.